This TCR beta chain was captured by sequencing in a study of cytomegalovirus exposure and HLA in healthy donors. Regarding the study as a whole: Cytomegalovirus association was listed for about 170 TCR beta chains. It is likely that the observed cluster of highly shared sequence variants was a sequencing artifact. When presence/absence was analysed, sequencing depth was taken to be roughly uniform across donors.

The primer mix had 60 Vbeta and 13 Jbeta primers. Sequencing was performed with immunoSEQ multiplex PCR; in TCRdb, only in-frame clones are kept and a portion is missing. Of about 150,000 clones in the sample, about 60% were seen once. Healthy individuals who donated bone marrow served as the donors. With respect to this clone: Antigen unknown.

With 5 bases clipped from V and 6 bases from J, the junction kept 8 bases outside the gene matches. Germline V gene data show CDR1 as MNHEY and CDR2 as SMNVEV (reference sequence). The length of the CDR3 is 15 residues. Sequences were obtained from PBMCs. V usage is TRBV27 and J usage is TRBJ1-5; the match to TRBD1 covers 9 bases. This TCR was sampled from a woman aged 55-70 years in good health and CMV-seropositive. DNA for the CDR3: TGTGCCAGCAGTGCCACAGGGGGCAGGGGTCAGCCCCAGCATTTT. It translates to CASSATGGRGQPQHF.